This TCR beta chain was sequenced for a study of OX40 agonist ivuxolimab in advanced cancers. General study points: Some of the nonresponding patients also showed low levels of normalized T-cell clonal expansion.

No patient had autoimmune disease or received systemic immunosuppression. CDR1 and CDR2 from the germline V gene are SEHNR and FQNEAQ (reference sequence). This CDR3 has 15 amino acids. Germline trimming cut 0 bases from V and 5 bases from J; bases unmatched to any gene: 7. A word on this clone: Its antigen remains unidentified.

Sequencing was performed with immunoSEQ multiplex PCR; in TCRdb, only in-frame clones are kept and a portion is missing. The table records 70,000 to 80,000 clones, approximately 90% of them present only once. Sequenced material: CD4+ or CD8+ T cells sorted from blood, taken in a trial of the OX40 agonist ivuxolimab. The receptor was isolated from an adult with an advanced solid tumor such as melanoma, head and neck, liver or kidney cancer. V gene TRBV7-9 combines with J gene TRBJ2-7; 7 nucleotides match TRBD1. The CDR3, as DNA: TGTGCCAGCAGCTTAGCCACGCCGGGACAGCACGAGCAGTACTTC. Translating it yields CASSLATPGQHEQYF.